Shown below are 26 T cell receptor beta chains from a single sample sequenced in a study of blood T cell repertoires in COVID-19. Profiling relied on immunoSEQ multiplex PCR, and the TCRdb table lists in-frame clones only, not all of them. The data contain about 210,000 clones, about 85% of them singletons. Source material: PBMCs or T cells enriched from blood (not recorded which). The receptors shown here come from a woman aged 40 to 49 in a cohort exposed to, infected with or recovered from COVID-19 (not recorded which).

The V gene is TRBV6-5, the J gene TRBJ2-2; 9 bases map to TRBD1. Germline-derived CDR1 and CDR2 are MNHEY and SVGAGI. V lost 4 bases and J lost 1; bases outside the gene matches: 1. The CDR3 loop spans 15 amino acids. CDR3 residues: CASSWDRVNTGELFF. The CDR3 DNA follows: TGTGCCAGCAGTTGGGACAGGGTGAACACCGGGGAGCTGTTTTTT.

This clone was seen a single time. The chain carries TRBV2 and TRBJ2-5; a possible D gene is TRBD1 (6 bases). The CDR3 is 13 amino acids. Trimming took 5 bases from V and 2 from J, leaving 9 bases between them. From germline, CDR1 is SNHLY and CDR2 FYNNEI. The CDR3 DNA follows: TGTGCCAGCAGTCGGACAGAACAAGAGACCCAGTACTTC. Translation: CASSRTEQETQYF.

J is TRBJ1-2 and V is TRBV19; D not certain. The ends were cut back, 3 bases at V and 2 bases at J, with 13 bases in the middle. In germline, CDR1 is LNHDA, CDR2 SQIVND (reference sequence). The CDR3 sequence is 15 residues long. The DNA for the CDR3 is TGTGCCAGTAGTATTGGCAGAGGCTCAAACTATGGCTACACCTTC. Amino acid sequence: CASSIGRGSNYGYTF. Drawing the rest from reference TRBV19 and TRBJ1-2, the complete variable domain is DGGITQSPKYLFRKEGQNVTLSCEQNLNHDAMYWYRQDPGQGLRLIYYSQIVNDFQKGDIAEGYSVSREKKESFPLTVTSAQKNPTAFYLCASSIGRGSNYGYTFGSGTRLTVV.

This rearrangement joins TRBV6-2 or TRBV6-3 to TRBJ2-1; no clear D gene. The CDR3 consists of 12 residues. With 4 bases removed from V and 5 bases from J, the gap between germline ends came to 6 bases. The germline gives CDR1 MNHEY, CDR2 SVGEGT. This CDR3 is CASSFPDNEQFF. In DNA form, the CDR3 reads TGTGCCAGCAGTTTCCCAGACAATGAGCAGTTCTTC.

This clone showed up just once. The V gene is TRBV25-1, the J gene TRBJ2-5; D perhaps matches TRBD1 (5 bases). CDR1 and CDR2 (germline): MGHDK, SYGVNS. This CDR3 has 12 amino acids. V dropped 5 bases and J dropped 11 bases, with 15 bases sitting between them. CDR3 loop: CASSRRGGRQYF. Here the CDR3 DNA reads TGTGCCAGCAGTCGAAGGGGTGGACGGCAGTACTTC.

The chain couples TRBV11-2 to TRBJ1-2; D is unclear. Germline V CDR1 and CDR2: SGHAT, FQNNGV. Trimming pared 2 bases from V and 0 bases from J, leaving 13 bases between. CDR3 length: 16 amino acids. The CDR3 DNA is TGTGCCAGCAGCTTAACAACACGAGGGTCTAACTATGGCTACACCTTC. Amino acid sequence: CASSLTTRGSNYGYTF.

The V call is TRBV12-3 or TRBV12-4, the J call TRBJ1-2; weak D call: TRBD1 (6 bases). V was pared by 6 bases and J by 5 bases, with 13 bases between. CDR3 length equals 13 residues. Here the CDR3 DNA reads TGTGCCAGCAGCGGGACACCTTATTATGGCTACACCTTC. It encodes CASSGTPYYGYTF.

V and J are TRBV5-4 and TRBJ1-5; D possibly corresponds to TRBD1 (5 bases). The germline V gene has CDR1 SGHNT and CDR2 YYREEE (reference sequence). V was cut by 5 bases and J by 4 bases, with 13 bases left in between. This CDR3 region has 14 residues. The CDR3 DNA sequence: TGTGCCAGCAGTAGGCGGGGGGAGAATCAGCCCCAGCATTTT. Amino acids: CASSRRGENQPQHF.

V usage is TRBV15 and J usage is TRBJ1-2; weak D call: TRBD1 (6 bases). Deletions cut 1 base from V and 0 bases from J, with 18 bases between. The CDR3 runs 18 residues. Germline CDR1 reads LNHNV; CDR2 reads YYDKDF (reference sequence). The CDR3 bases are TGTGCCACCAGCAGAGGTTTTGGGGGCAGGGCGTCTAACTATGGCTACACCTTC. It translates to CATSRGFGGRASNYGYTF.

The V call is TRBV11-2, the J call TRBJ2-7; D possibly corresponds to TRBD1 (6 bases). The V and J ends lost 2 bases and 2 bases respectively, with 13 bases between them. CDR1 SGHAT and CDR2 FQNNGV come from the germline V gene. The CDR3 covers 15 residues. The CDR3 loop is CASSLLGQIAYEQYF. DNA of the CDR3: TGTGCCAGCAGCTTATTAGGACAGATAGCCTACGAGCAGTACTTC.

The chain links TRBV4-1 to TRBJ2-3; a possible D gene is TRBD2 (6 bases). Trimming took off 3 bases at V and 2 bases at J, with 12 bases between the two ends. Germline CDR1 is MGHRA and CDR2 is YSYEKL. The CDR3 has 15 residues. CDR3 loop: CASSHGGADTDTQYF. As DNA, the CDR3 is TGCGCCAGCAGCCATGGAGGGGCGGACACAGATACGCAGTATTTT.

This chain's CDR3 is CAISESKTSGRPDTQYF. For the CDR3, the DNA is TGTGCCATCAGTGAGTCGAAGACTAGCGGGAGACCAGATACGCAGTATTTT. The chain couples TRBV10-3 to TRBJ2-3, with 12 bases that match TRBD2. This CDR3 spans 17 amino acids. Germline V CDR1 and CDR2: ENHRY, SYGVKD. V lost 0 bases and J lost 4; bases outside the gene matches: 5.

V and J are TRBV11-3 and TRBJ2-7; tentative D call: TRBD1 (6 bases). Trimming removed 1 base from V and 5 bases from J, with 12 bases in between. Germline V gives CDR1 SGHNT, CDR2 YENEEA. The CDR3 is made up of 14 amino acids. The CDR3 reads CASSLGIGDNEQYF. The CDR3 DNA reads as TGTGCCAGCAGCTTAGGTATCGGGGACAACGAGCAGTACTTC.

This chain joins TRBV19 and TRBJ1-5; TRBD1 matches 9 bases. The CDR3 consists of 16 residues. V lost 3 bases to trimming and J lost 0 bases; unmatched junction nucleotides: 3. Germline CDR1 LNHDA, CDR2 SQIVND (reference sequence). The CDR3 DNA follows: TGTGCCAGTAGTATTTCGACAGGGGGTAGCAATCAGCCCCAGCATTTT. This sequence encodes CASSISTGGSNQPQHF.

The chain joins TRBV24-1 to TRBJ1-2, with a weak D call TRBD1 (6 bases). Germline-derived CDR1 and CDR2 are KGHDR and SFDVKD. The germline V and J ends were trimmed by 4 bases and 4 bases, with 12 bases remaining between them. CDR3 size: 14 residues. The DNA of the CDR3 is TGTGCCACCAGTGACGGACAGAGGTTCTATGGCTACACCTTC. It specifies CATSDGQRFYGYTF.

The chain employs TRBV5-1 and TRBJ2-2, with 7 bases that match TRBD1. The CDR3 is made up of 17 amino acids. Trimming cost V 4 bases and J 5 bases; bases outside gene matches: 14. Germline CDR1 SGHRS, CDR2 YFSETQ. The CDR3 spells CASSTPTGSHETGELFF. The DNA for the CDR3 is TGCGCCAGCAGCACCCCGACAGGGAGTCATGAGACCGGGGAGCTGTTTTTT.

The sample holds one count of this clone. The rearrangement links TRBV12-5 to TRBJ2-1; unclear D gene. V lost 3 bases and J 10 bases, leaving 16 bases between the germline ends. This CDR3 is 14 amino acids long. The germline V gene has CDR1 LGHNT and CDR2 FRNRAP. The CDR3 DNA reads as TGTGCTAGTGGTTTTCCCGCAGAAGGAGCAGAGCAGTTCTTC. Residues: CASGFPAEGAEQFF.

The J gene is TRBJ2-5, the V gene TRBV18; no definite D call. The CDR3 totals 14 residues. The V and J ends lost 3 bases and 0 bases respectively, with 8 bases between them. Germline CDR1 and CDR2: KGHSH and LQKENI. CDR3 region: CASSPPSYQETQYF. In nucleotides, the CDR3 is TGTGCCAGCTCACCTCCCTCGTACCAAGAGACCCAGTACTTC.

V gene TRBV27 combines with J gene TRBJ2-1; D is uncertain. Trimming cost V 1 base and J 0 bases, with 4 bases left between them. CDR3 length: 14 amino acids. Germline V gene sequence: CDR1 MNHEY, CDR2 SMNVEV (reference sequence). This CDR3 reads CASSLFSSYNEQFF. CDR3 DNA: TGTGCCAGCAGTTTATTTAGCTCCTACAATGAGCAGTTCTTC.

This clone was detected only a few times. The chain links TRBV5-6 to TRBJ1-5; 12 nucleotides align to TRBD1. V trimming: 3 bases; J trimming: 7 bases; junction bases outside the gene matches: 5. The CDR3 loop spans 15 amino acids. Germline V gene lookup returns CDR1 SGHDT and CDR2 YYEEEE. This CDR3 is CASSWGQGASQPQHF. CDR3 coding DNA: TGTGCCAGCAGCTGGGGACAGGGGGCGTCCCAGCCCCAGCATTTT.

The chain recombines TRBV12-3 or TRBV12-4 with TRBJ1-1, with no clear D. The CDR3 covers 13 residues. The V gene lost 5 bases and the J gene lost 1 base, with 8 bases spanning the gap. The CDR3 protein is CASSPSGNTEAFF. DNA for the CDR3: TGTGCCAGCAGTCCTTCGGGGAACACTGAAGCTTTCTTT.

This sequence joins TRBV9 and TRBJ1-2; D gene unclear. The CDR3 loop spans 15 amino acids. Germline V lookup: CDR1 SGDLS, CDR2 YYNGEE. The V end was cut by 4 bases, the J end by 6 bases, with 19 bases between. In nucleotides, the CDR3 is TGTGCCAGCAGCCCCCCTATTTCAGCGGGCGATGGCTACACCTTC. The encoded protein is CASSPPISAGDGYTF.

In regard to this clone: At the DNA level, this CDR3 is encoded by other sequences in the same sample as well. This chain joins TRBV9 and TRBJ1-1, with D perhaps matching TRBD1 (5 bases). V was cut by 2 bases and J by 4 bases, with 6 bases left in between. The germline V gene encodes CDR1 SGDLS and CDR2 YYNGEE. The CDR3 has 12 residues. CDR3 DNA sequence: TGTGCCAGCAGCGTGGGGGGCACTGAAGCTTTCTTT. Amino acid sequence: CASSVGGTEAFF.

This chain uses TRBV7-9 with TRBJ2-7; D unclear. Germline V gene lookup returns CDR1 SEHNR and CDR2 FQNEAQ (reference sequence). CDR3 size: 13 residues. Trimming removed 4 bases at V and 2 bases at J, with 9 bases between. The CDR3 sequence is CASSSDIPYEQYF. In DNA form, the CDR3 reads TGTGCCAGCAGCTCCGACATCCCCTACGAGCAGTACTTC.

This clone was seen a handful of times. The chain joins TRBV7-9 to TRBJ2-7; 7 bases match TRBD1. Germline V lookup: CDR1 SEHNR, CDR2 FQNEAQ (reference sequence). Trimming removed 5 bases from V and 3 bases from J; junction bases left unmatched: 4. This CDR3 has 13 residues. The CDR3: CASSRQGVYEQYF. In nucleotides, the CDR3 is TGTGCCAGCAGCCGTCAGGGGGTCTACGAGCAGTACTTC.

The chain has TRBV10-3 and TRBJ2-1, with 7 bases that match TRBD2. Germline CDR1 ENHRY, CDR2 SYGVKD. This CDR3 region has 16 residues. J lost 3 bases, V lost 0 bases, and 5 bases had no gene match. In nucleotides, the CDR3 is TGTGCCATCAGTGAGTCGCCTAGCGGCTACTACAATGAGCAGTTCTTC. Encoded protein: CAISESPSGYYNEQFF.